This TCR beta chain derives from a study of long-term antiretroviral therapy in people with HIV. General study results and limits: The study lacked data on ART adherence, viral resistance or therapy changes.

As concerns this clone: Its specificity is unknown.

The V gene lost 3 bases and the J gene lost 5 bases, with 7 bases spanning the gap. The V gene's germline CDR1 is SQVTM and CDR2 ANQGSEA. The CDR3 has 11 amino acids. No fewer than two post-ART and no fewer than one pre-ART PBMC samples existed for each donor. Running of the v3.0 immunoSEQ assay took place at survey level. Per-sample sequencing targets were roughly 40,000-55,000 T-cell genomes. Some clones are missing from TCRdb's copy, which holds only in-frame ones; the method was immunoSEQ multiplex PCR. The sample contains about 17,000 clones, approximately 80% of which appear only once. This rearrangement joins TRBV29-1 to TRBJ1-2; D is uncertain. Sequencing was performed on unsorted PBMCs, taken 0.3 years before starting antiretroviral therapy. This receptor was obtained from a middle-aged man with HIV. The CDR3 coding sequence is TGCAGCGTTGATCACCCTTATGGCTACACCTTC. This gives the protein CSVDHPYGYTF.